This T cell receptor (beta chain) was obtained from a study of CD8+ T cells in alopecia areata. Study summary: Treatment of the treated patients consisted of oral tofacitinib, 5 to 10 mg twice daily.

The authors extracted RNA and reverse transcribed it into cDNA as the sequencing template. Clones were read by immunoSEQ multiplex PCR, and TCRdb kept only the in-frame ones, dropping some. The sample gives over 200,000 clones, about 60% of which show up once; 0.45% is in the top ten. CDR3 size: 11 residues. Looked up from germline, CDR1 is MNHNS and CDR2 is SASEGT. Trimming took off 5 bases at V and 8 bases at J, with 9 bases between the two ends. V gene TRBV6-1 combines with J gene TRBJ1-2, with D maybe TRBD1 (5 bases). The sequence derives from a human donor with alopecia areata. Sequencing used CD4+ T cells sorted from blood, obtained at week 0. CDR3 DNA: TGTGCCAGCAGTTGGGGCGAGGGCTACACCTTC. This encodes CASSWGEGYTF.